The entry below gives a single T cell receptor (beta chain) sequence along with its context. It has no known antigen specificity. This may be a read error, as it is one base from a much larger clone. The record originates from a study of molecular identifiers for immune sequencing clone quantification (dated by TCRdb to the late 2010s). Broadly, across the study: In a replicate experiment, RNA from around 20,000 or 100,000 naive CD8 T cells was split into five aliquots, four of which were sequenced. This methods study benchmarked molecular-identifier clustering-based TCR repertoire sequencing (MIDCIRS) and TCR RNA copy counting, using CD8 T cells to do so.

The paper's findings and limits, for the study overall: Highly expanded clone sizes could be underestimated if identical TCR molecules share a barcode. Naive libraries contained spiked-in Jurkat TCR RNA (10 copies' worth), which is not part of the donor repertoire. In CMV-specific effector cells, clones with more than 20 RNA copies contained over 99% of molecules, whereas in naive cells such clones contained under 1% of molecules. Spiked-in Jurkat TCR RNA equivalent to a single cell was reported to be detectable even among some 910,000 naive CD8 T cells. Modeling estimated around 3.2 recovered TCR RNA copies per cell, compared with about 9.3 by digital PCR, which implies about 30% capture efficiency. When barcode sub-clustering was omitted, TCR diversity was inflated by chimeric consensus sequences, with chimeras reaching as high as 47%.

Libraries were built with PCR. TCRdb shows the sequencer as Illumina HiSeq 4000. Bulk TCR libraries were made following a previously described method, with the TCR primers given in Table S5. The Qiagen AllPrep DNA/RNA kit was used to purify total RNA. Before analysis, reads from multiple sequencing runs of one library were combined. As for how the authors treated the data: Reads were retained only if the reads had an exact TCR constant sequence, and the retained reads were trimmed to 150 nt and grouped according to their 12-nt molecular barcodes. Within each barcode group, reads were sub-clustered at a 15% Levenshtein threshold, and quality-weighted consensus sequences were built per RNA molecule. Non-functional sequences were excluded, and lower-count sequences lying one edit away from another sequence were also excluded. Based on fitting two negative binomial distributions, any barcode sub-cluster with under 20% of the maximum read count was discarded. TCRdb reprocessing: public reads trimmed at Q25 with fastp, clones called with MiXCR, in-frame beta chains kept. CDR3 protein sequences are deduplicated, and each keeps its most common genes and DNA. V and J calls and clone size were set by TCRdb, not the authors. The sample table holds hundreds of thousands of distinct CDR3 sequences, of which 20% were seen once. In total, the top ten clones hold 0.85% to 0.9% of the sample.

Libraries of naive CD8 T cells were built from about 19,000 to 1,100,000 sorted cells, with 10%, 30% or 50% of the purified RNA used. On a BD FACSAria II, naive CD8 T cells were FACS-sorted as CD8+CD4-CCR7+CD45RA+ and collected into RLT Plus buffer. Detection sensitivity was tested by spiking Jurkat RNA equal to some 10 TCR copies' worth into samples containing 20,000-1,000,000 naive CD8 T cells. CD8 T cells were enriched with RosetteSep CD8+ T Cell Enrichment Cocktail and Ficoll-Paque, followed by ACK red cell lysis. The CDR1 and CDR2 encoded by the germline V gene (reference sequence) are SGHNT and YYREEE. Counted from cysteine to phenylalanine, this CDR3 has 13 amino acids. Only the CDR3 DNA is retained, 39 bases long and in frame from the first base. Trimming at the junction amounts to 3 bases on V and 13 bases on J, and the germline ends lie 19 bases apart.

The source material was naive CD8+ T cells from blood, with Jurkat cell RNA spiked in. The cell subset or site label here, explained by the study, means: FACS-sorted CD8+CD4-CCR7+CD45RA+ naive T cells. The chain links TRBV5-4 with TRBJ1-2; a tentative D call is TRBD1 (6 bases match). The clonotype comes from a human donor in good health. Some libraries in this study had Jurkat cell RNA spiked in. The CDR3: CASSYNHGEGGTF. The sequenced DNA is TGTGCCAGCAGCTATAACCATGGCGAGGGGGGCACCTTC.